The clone carrying this T cell receptor (beta chain) was detected only once. Clones were read by immunoSEQ multiplex PCR, and TCRdb kept only the in-frame ones, dropping some. The repertoire consists of tens of thousands of clones, with 87% occurring once and the leading ten covering 15% to 20%. The data originate from a study of blood T cell repertoires in COVID-19. Study overall: COVID-19 samples from acute and convalescent phases originated in the United States, Italy and Spain. T cells, B-cell-depleted T cells, or PBMCs supplied cDNA or gDNA.

V was trimmed by 3 bases and J by 6 bases, leaving 13 bases between them. From germline, CDR1 is LNHDA and CDR2 SQIVND (reference sequence). The CDR3 spans 14 residues. The sequencing input was peripheral blood. The chain carries TRBV19 and TRBJ2-3; D might be TRBD2 (7 bases). The clonotype comes from a human donor in a cohort sampled during active COVID-19. The CDR3 reads CASSMGGGLDTQYF. The CDR3 DNA reads TGTGCCAGTAGTATGGGCGGGGGCCTCGATACGCAGTATTTT.